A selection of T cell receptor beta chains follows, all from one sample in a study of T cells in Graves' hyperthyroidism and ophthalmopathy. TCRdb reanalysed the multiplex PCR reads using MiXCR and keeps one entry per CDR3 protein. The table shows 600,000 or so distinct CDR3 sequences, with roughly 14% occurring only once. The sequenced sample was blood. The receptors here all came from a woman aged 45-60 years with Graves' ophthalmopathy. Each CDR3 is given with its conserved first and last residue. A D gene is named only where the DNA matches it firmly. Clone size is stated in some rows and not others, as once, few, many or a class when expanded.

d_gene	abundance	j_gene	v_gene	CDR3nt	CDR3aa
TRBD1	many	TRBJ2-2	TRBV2	TGTGCCAGCAGTGCAGGGGGCGCTTCCACCGGGGAGCTGTTTTTT	CASSAGGASTGELFF
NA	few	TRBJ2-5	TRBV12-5	TGTGCTAGTGGTTTGGGAGAAGAGACCCAGTACTTC	CASGLGEETQYF
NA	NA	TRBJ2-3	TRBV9	TGTGCCAGCAGCCCGGCCGAGGATACGCAGTATTTT	CASSPAEDTQYF
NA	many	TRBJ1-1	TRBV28	TGTGCCAGCAGTTTTGATTTAGGGGGTTACACTGAAGCTTTCTTT	CASSFDLGGYTEAFF
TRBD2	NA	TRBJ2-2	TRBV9	TGTGCCAGCAGCGTAGGATTAGCGGGAGGGCTCACCGGGGAGCTGTTTTTT	CASSVGLAGGLTGELFF
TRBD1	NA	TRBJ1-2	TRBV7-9	TGTGCCAGCAGCGGCCGACAGGGCGGACGGACTAACTATGGCTACACCTTC	CASSGRQGGRTNYGYTF
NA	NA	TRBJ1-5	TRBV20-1	TGCAGTGCTAGAGAATGGGAGGGGGGCAATCAGCCCCAGCATTTT	CSAREWEGGNQPQHF
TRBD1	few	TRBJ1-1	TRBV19	TGTGCCAGTAAACGACAGGGGCGACTGAACACTGAAGCTTTCTTT	CASKRQGRLNTEAFF
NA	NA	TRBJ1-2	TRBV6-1	TGTGCCAGCAGCGACCCGAAAAACAACTATGGCTACACCTTC	CASSDPKNNYGYTF
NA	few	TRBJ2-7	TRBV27	TGTGCCAGCAGTCCCACGGGACTTTTTTCCTACGAGCAGTACTTC	CASSPTGLFSYEQYF
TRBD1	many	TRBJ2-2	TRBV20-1	TGCAGTGCTAGAGACCTGAGGGACAGTAACACCGGGGAGCTGTTTTTT	CSARDLRDSNTGELFF
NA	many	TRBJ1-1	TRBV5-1	TGCGCCAGCAGAGCGACAGGAGACACTGAAGCTTTCTTT	CASRATGDTEAFF
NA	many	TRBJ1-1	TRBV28	TGTGCCAGCAGACGTCAACCCGGGACTGAAGCTTTCTTT	CASRRQPGTEAFF
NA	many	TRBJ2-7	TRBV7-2	TGTGCCAGCAGCAAATACACCGACGAGCAGTACTTC	CASSKYTDEQYF
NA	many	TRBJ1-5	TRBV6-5	TGTGCCAGCAGTTACACCCAGTATCAGCCCCAGCATTTT	CASSYTQYQPQHF
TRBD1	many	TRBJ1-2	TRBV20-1	TGCAGTGCTAGACCGGACAGGAGTAACTATGGCTACACCTTC	CSARPDRSNYGYTF
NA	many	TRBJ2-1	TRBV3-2	TGTGCCAGCAGCCAAGATGGGCGGGAGGGGGCCAATGAGCAGTTCTTC	CASSQDGREGANEQFF
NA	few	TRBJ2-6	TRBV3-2	TGTGCCAGCAGCCAACGTCGGGGGGGGGCCAACGTCCTGACTTTC	CASSQRRGGANVLTF
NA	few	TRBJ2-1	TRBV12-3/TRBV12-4	TGTGCCAGCAGTTTGGGGCTAACCAAGGGTGAGCAGTTCTTC	CASSLGLTKGEQFF
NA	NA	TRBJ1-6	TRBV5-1	TGCGCCAGCAGCTTGGAGGCCGGGACCTCAGGTTCACCCCTCCACTTT	CASSLEAGTSGSPLHF
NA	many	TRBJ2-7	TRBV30	TGTGCCTGGAGTGACAACTCCTACGAGCAGTACTTC	CAWSDNSYEQYF
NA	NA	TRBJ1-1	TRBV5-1	TGTGCCAGCAGCCCACATCTACAGGGATCCCCTGAAGCTTTCTTT	CASSPHLQGSPEAFF
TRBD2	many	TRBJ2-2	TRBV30	TGCGTAGCGGGAAAGAACACCGGGGAGCTGTTTTTT	CVAGKNTGELFF
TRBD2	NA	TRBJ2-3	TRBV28	TGTGCCAGCAGTTTACCACCGGGACTAGCGGGAGTATCAGATACGCAGTATTTT	CASSLPPGLAGVSDTQYF
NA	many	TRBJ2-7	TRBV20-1	TGCAGTGCTAGAGCCGGGACAAGGAGCTCCTACGAGCAGTACTTC	CSARAGTRSSYEQYF
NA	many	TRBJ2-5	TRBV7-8	TGTGCCAGCATCCCCCTCCCTAGCGCTCGGGAGACCCAGTACTTC	CASIPLPSARETQYF
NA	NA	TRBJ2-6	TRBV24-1	TGTGCCACCAGTGACCTCCACCCAGGGGTTGCAGGGGCCAACGTCCTGACTTTC	CATSDLHPGVAGANVLTF
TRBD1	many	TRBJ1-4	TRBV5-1	TGCGCCAGCAGCTTGGATGCAGGGGGCCCAACTAATGAAAAACTGTTTTTT	CASSLDAGGPTNEKLFF
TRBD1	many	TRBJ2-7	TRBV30	TGTGCCTGGAGTACGGGACAGGGTTACGAGCAGTACTTC	CAWSTGQGYEQYF
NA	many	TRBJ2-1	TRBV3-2	TGTGCCAGCAGCCAAGTCCCGTCCGGGAATGAGCAGTTCTTC	CASSQVPSGNEQFF
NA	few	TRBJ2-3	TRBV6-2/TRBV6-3	TGTGCCAGCACGAACGGGGGTACGCAGTATTTT	CASTNGGTQYF
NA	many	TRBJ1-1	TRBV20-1	TGCAGTGCTCCACCACTAAATATGAACACTGAAGCTTTCTTT	CSAPPLNMNTEAFF
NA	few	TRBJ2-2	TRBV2	TGTGCCAGCGCCGAGAGTTTCGGGGAGCTGTTTTTT	CASAESFGELFF
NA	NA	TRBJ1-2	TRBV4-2	TGTGCCAGCAGCCAACCACTTTCGGGGGATGGCTACACCTTC	CASSQPLSGDGYTF
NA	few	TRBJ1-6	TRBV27	TGTGCCAGCAGTTTCTCAGGCTATAATTCACCCCTCCACTTT	CASSFSGYNSPLHF
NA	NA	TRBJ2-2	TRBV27	TGTGCCAGCAGTTTAATAGGGGCAAACACCGGGGAGCTGTTTTTT	CASSLIGANTGELFF
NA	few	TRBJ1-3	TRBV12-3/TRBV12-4	TGTGCCAGCAGTTTAATCGGGTCGGCTGGAAACACCATATATTTT	CASSLIGSAGNTIYF
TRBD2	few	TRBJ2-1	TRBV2	TGTGCCAGCTTCCTAGCGGAAGCAAGATGGTTCTTC	CASFLAEARWFF
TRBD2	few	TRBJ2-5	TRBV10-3	TGTGCCATCGGGGGGGAGGTCGAGACCCAGTACTTC	CAIGGEVETQYF
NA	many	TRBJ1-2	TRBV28	TGTGCCAGCAGTTTTGGCGGACAGTCGCCGTATGGCTACACCTTC	CASSFGGQSPYGYTF
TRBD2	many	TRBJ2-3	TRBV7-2	TGTGCCAGCAGCATTCGCGGTCCGCGAACTAGCGGAGACACAGATACGCAGTATTTT	CASSIRGPRTSGDTDTQYF
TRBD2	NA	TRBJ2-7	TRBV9	TGTGCCAGCAGCGCAGGACTAGCGGGAGCGGGCGAGCAGTACTTC	CASSAGLAGAGEQYF
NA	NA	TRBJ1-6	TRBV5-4	TGTGCCAGCAGCTTGAGGGATTATAATTCACCCCTCCACTTT	CASSLRDYNSPLHF